Following are 31 T cell receptor beta chains from one sample sequenced in a study of blood T cell repertoires in COVID-19. Here immunoSEQ multiplex PCR was the method, and the copy in TCRdb shows in-frame clones only, minus some. The data show approximately 110,000 clones, with roughly 85% seen just once and 3.4% held by the top ten. The sample consisted of peripheral blood. Every receptor here comes from a middle-aged man with acute or convalescent COVID-19.

The J gene is TRBJ1-1, the V gene TRBV5-8, with 11 bases that match TRBD1. The CDR3 spans 14 residues. The V gene's germline CDR1 is SGHTS and CDR2 YDEGEE. The V gene end was trimmed by 2 bases and the J gene end by 6 bases; junction bases not matched to a gene: 3. CDR3 protein: CASSLPGQGAEAFF. Here the CDR3 DNA reads TGTGCCAGCAGCTTACCGGGACAGGGGGCTGAAGCTTTCTTT.

The genes are TRBV19 and TRBJ2-2; 7 nucleotides agree with TRBD1. J lost 5 bases, V lost 3 bases, and 3 bases had no gene match. CDR3 length equals 14 residues. Germline assignment: CDR1 LNHDA and CDR2 SQIVND (reference sequence). The CDR3 DNA sequence: TGTGCCAGTAGTATTCGACAGGGTACCGGGGAGCTGTTTTTT. Amino acid sequence: CASSIRQGTGELFF.

The chain recombines TRBV5-5 with TRBJ1-4; unclear D gene. The germline V and J ends were trimmed by 0 bases and 3 bases, with 9 bases remaining between them. CDR1 and CDR2 (germline): SGHKS, YYEKEE (reference sequence). The CDR3 is made up of 15 amino acids. CDR3 protein: CASSLASRPNEKLFF. CDR3 DNA: TGTGCCAGCAGCTTGGCCTCTAGGCCTAATGAAAAACTGTTTTTT.

The chain uses TRBV2 and TRBJ2-1; weak D call: TRBD1 (5 bases). Germline CDR1 is SNHLY and CDR2 is FYNNEI. V lost 9 bases to trimming and J lost 7 bases, with 10 bases between them. The CDR3 has 11 amino acids. CDR3 residues: CASTRVNEQFF. For the CDR3, the DNA is TGTGCCAGTACCAGGGTGAATGAGCAGTTCTTC.

The rearrangement links TRBV2 to TRBJ2-1, with a possible D match to TRBD2 (6 bases). CDR1 and CDR2 (germline): SNHLY, FYNNEI. CDR3 size: 15 residues. Trimming left V 6 bases short and J 8 bases short, with 20 bases between. The CDR3 coding sequence is TGTGCCAGCAGGGGAGAGACCCTAAGGAGGGATGAGCAGTTCTTC. It yields the protein CASRGETLRRDEQFF.

This chain uses TRBV7-3 with TRBJ1-1; D might be TRBD1 (6 bases). Deletions cut 5 bases from V and 0 bases from J, with 13 bases between. The germline V gene encodes CDR1 SGHTA and CDR2 FQGTGA. The CDR3 runs 15 residues. CDR3 sequence: CASSPTGHMNTEAFF. CDR3 DNA sequence: TGTGCCAGCAGCCCAACGGGACATATGAACACTGAAGCTTTCTTT.

The genes are TRBV25-1 and TRBJ2-1; D perhaps matches TRBD1 (5 bases). The V and J ends lost 7 bases and 4 bases respectively, with 14 bases between them. The CDR3 totals 14 residues. Germline CDR1 is MGHDK and CDR2 is SYGVNS. The CDR3 here is CASTGRALYNEQFF. The CDR3 nucleotides read TGTGCCAGCACTGGCAGGGCCCTTTACAATGAGCAGTTCTTC.

This chain connects TRBV5-1 to TRBJ1-6; 7 bases map to TRBD1. CDR1 is SGHRS and CDR2 is YFSETQ in the germline V gene. The length of the CDR3 is 16 residues. The ends lost 2 bases at V and 0 bases at J; junction bases unmatched: 2. The DNA of the CDR3 is TGCGCCAGCAGCTTACAGGGGTCCTCCTATAATTCACCCCTCCACTTT. Translation gives CASSLQGSSYNSPLHF.

V usage is TRBV6-5 and J usage is TRBJ2-2; TRBD1 aligns across 9 bases. J was trimmed by 5 bases and V by 6 bases; bases with no gene match: 7. This CDR3 has 15 residues. Germline CDR1 and CDR2: MNHEY and SVGAGI. CDR3: CASSSAGTGTGELFF. The CDR3 bases are TGTGCCAGCAGCTCCGCGGGGACAGGGACCGGGGAGCTGTTTTTT.

The chain combines TRBV13 with TRBJ2-6, with TRBD1 as a possible D gene (6 bases). The CDR3 loop spans 16 amino acids. V lost 1 base and J lost 3, with 10 bases in between. The V gene's germline CDR1 is PRHDT and CDR2 FYEKMQ (reference sequence). The CDR3 sequence: CASSLVFRGGANVLTF. CDR3 DNA sequence: TGTGCCAGCAGCTTAGTTTTCAGGGGTGGGGCCAACGTCCTGACTTTC.

V usage is TRBV24-1 and J usage is TRBJ2-7, with 7 bases lining up with TRBD1. Trimming cost V 3 bases and J 5 bases; bases outside gene matches: 9. The CDR3 has 15 amino acids. The germline V gene encodes CDR1 KGHDR and CDR2 SFDVKD. CDR3 DNA sequence: TGTGCCACCAGTGATCCCCTAACAGGGGCCAACGAGCAGTACTTC. It specifies CATSDPLTGANEQYF.

Only a few counts were recorded for this clone. The chain carries TRBV2 and TRBJ2-6, with unresolved D. CDR3 length equals 14 residues. Trimming took off 4 bases at V and 4 bases at J, with 8 bases between the two ends. Germline CDR1 is SNHLY and CDR2 is FYNNEI. This CDR3 reads CASSASSGANVLTF. Here the CDR3 DNA reads TGTGCCAGCAGTGCTTCGTCCGGGGCCAACGTCCTGACTTTC. The entire variable domain, with the rest obtained from reference TRBV2 and TRBJ2-6, is as follows: EPEVTQTPSHQVTQMGQEVILRCVPISNHLYFYWYRQILGQKVEFLVSFYNNEISEKSEIFDDQFSVERPDGSNFTLKIRSTKLEDSAMYFCASSASSGANVLTFGAGSRLTVL.

The chain employs TRBV7-9 and TRBJ2-1, with D tentatively TRBD2 (6 bases). Trimming left V 1 base short and J 4 bases short, with 20 bases between. Germline-derived CDR1 and CDR2 are SEHNR and FQNEAQ (reference sequence). This CDR3 has 18 amino acids. For the CDR3, the DNA is TGTGCCAGCAGCTTAGTGAGGTGGGGTAGCGGCTCATACAATGAGCAGTTCTTC. Its protein product is CASSLVRWGSGSYNEQFF.

This clone came up a few times. The chain couples TRBV6-4 to TRBJ1-6; the D gene is possibly TRBD1 (6 bases). From germline, CDR1 is MRHNA and CDR2 SNTAGT. The CDR3 totals 15 residues. V dropped 6 bases and J dropped 10 bases, with 19 bases sitting between them. CDR3 bases: TGTGCCAGCAGAGTCCCGCCCACAGGGTGGTCACCCCTCCACTTT. Its translation: CASRVPPTGWSPLHF.

This sequence joins TRBV3-1 (or the pseudogene TRBV3-2) and TRBJ2-6; 8 bases align to TRBD1. The germline gives CDR1 LGHDT, CDR2 YNNKEL (reference sequence). The CDR3 is made up of 16 amino acids. J lost 1 base, V lost 1 base, and 0 bases had no gene match. CDR3 amino acids: CASSQGQGSGANVLTF. CDR3 nucleotides: TGTGCCAGCAGCCAAGGACAGGGGTCTGGGGCCAACGTCCTGACTTTC.

The chain uses TRBV2 and TRBJ2-2, with 13 bases aligning to TRBD2. Trimming cost V 9 bases and J 2 bases; bases outside gene matches: 3. CDR1 and CDR2 (germline): SNHLY, FYNNEI. The CDR3 sequence is 15 residues long. The chain's CDR3 is CARGLAGANTGELFF. The CDR3 bases are TGTGCCAGAGGACTAGCGGGGGCCAACACCGGGGAGCTGTTTTTT.

V and J are TRBV7-9 and TRBJ1-2; D not resolved. Germline V gene data show CDR1 as SEHNR and CDR2 as FQNEAQ (reference sequence). This CDR3 has 13 amino acids. V was trimmed by 1 base and J by 7 bases, leaving 10 bases between them. For the CDR3, the DNA is TGTGCCAGCAGCTTAGGCGAGGATAGTGGCTACACCTTC. This translates into CASSLGEDSGYTF.

The chain employs TRBV6-4 and TRBJ2-3, with 12 bases matching TRBD2. V lost 3 bases, J lost 8 bases, and 9 bases stayed unmatched. The CDR3 contains 16 residues. Germline V gives CDR1 MRHNA, CDR2 SNTAGT. CDR3 amino acids: CASSELRTSGASTQYF. As DNA, the CDR3 is TGTGCCAGCAGTGAACTCCGGACTAGCGGGGCCTCTACGCAGTATTTT.

The V call is TRBV9, the J call TRBJ1-3, with TRBD1 identical over 7 bases. The CDR3 runs 14 residues. Trimming took 4 bases from V and 4 from J; bases not matched to a gene: 5. Germline V lookup: CDR1 SGDLS, CDR2 YYNGEE. CDR3: CASSPQGGGNTIYF. The CDR3, as DNA: TGTGCCAGCAGCCCCCAGGGGGGAGGAAACACCATATATTTT.

The chain combines TRBV4-1 with TRBJ1-2; 8 bases are shared with TRBD1. Unmatched junction bases numbered 7, after V lost 5 bases and J lost 8 bases. The CDR3 consists of 13 residues. The V gene's germline CDR1 is MGHRA and CDR2 YSYEKL. CDR3 region: CASSSRQGNGYTF. The CDR3 nucleotides are TGCGCCAGCAGCTCCCGACAGGGGAACGGCTACACCTTC.

This chain uses TRBV5-1 with TRBJ2-7; 10 nucleotides line up with TRBD2. Germline loops: CDR1 SGHRS, CDR2 YFSETQ. V was pared by 0 bases and J by 4 bases, with 4 bases of the junction left unmatched. CDR3 length: 15 residues. The CDR3 loop is CASSLELAGYYEQYF. The CDR3 coding sequence is TGCGCCAGCAGCTTGGAACTAGCGGGGTATTACGAGCAGTACTTC. The whole variable domain, remainder taken from reference TRBV5-1 and TRBJ2-7, is KAGVTQTPRYLIKTRGQQVTLSCSPISGHRSVSWYQQTPGQGLQFLFEYFSETQRNKGNFPGRFSGRQFSNSRSEMNVSTLELGDSALYLCASSLELAGYYEQYFGPGTRLTVT.

This chain joins TRBV29-1 and TRBJ1-2; D might be TRBD1 (5 bases). The ends were cut back, 3 bases at V and 8 bases at J, with 13 bases in the middle. Germline lookup yields CDR1 SQVTM and CDR2 ANQGSEA. CDR3 length: 12 amino acids. The CDR3 loop reads CSVESGKEGYTF. CDR3 coding DNA: TGCAGCGTTGAGTCAGGGAAGGAGGGCTACACCTTC.

This chain uses TRBV2 with TRBJ2-7, with D tentatively TRBD2 (5 bases). The length of the CDR3 is 13 residues. In germline, CDR1 is SNHLY, CDR2 FYNNEI. V was shortened by 11 bases and J by 0 bases, with 14 bases between the two germline ends. As DNA, the CDR3 is TGTGCCGGCACGCCGGGGAGCTCCTACGAGCAGTACTTC. It specifies CAGTPGSSYEQYF.

The rearrangement joins TRBV6-5 to TRBJ2-3; D possibly corresponds to TRBD2 (6 bases). The germline gives CDR1 MNHEY, CDR2 SVGAGI. V lost 2 bases, J lost 2 bases, and 11 bases lay in between. CDR3 size: 15 residues. The CDR3 DNA sequence: TGTGCCAGCAGTTACGTGGGAGGCCCCACAGATACGCAGTATTTT. Its translation: CASSYVGGPTDTQYF.

The table lists this clone with a few counts. This chain uses TRBV2 with TRBJ2-7; D gene ambiguous. Germline CDR1 reads SNHLY; CDR2 reads FYNNEI. CDR3 length equals 13 residues. V was trimmed by 8 bases and J by 2 bases, leaving 13 bases between them. The CDR3 DNA reads TGTGCCAGCTCAGCACAACTAACCTACGAGCAGTACTTC. Encoded protein: CASSAQLTYEQYF.

The chain links TRBV9 to TRBJ1-2; a weak D match, TRBD1 (6 bases). Germline CDR1 SGDLS, CDR2 YYNGEE. There are 15 residues in the CDR3. V was clipped by 3 bases and J by 8 bases, with 20 bases between them. CDR3 nucleotides: TGTGCCAGCAGCGGTGACAGGCCGGCGGTGGGGGGCTACACCTTC. Residues: CASSGDRPAVGGYTF.

CDR3 sequence reads: CASSSQLAASYNEQFF. The CDR3 bases are TGTGCCAGCAGTTCCCAACTAGCGGCCTCCTACAATGAGCAGTTCTTC. The chain joins TRBV28 to TRBJ2-1; the match to TRBD2 covers 8 bases. J gave up 0 bases and V 4 bases, and 5 bases lay outside the gene matches. Germline CDR1 reads MDHEN; CDR2 reads SYDVKM. The CDR3 covers 16 residues.

The chain couples TRBV11-2 to TRBJ2-1; 8 positions agree with TRBD1. V lost 5 bases and J lost 9; bases outside the gene matches: 6. CDR1 and CDR2 from the germline V gene are SGHAT and FQNNGV. This CDR3 spans 13 amino acids. CDR3 sequence reads: CASSLTGATEQFF. The CDR3 DNA follows: TGTGCCAGCAGCCTGACAGGGGCTACTGAGCAGTTCTTC.

The chain combines TRBV27 with TRBJ1-5, with D hard to call. The germline V gene encodes CDR1 MNHEY and CDR2 SMNVEV (reference sequence). The CDR3 consists of 13 residues. Trimming pared 0 bases from V and 7 bases from J, leaving 7 bases between. This CDR3 reads CASSLSLRQPQHF. CDR3 DNA sequence: TGTGCCAGCAGTTTATCCCTCAGGCAGCCCCAGCATTTT.

V is TRBV27 and J is TRBJ1-6; possible D gene TRBD1, 6 bases. CDR1 and CDR2 from the germline V gene are MNHEY and SMNVEV (reference sequence). The CDR3 sequence is 15 residues long. V was pared by 0 bases and J by 9 bases, with 12 bases between. DNA of the CDR3: TGTGCCAGCAGTTTATCACGACAGGCTGGTTCACCCCTCCACTTT. Amino acids: CASSLSRQAGSPLHF.

This chain links TRBV3-1 (or the pseudogene TRBV3-2) with TRBJ2-7; the match to TRBD1 covers 8 bases. The V segment lost 4 bases and the J segment 6 bases; nucleotides outside the gene matches: 5. The CDR3 is 13 amino acids. Germline V gene sequence: CDR1 LGHDT, CDR2 YNNKEL (reference sequence). The CDR3 spells CASSLNRGAEQYF. CDR3 sequence (DNA): TGTGCCAGCAGCCTAAACAGGGGGGCCGAGCAGTACTTC.